These 15 T cell receptor beta chains came from one sample sequenced in a study of blood T cell repertoires in COVID-19. Clones were read by immunoSEQ multiplex PCR, and TCRdb kept only the in-frame ones, dropping some. Among 95,000 to 110,000 clones listed, almost 85% were seen once. The specimen sequenced was peripheral blood. The receptor set was obtained from a human donor in a cohort sampled during active COVID-19.

The V and J genes are TRBV5-1 and TRBJ1-1; the match to TRBD1 covers 11 bases. The CDR3 is made up of 18 amino acids. Germline loops: CDR1 SGHRS, CDR2 YFSETQ. J was trimmed by 0 bases and V by 5 bases; bases with no gene match: 12. The CDR3, as DNA: TGCGCCAGCAGTCGATCCGGGACAGGGGGTTACATGAACACTGAAGCTTTCTTT. Translated: CASSRSGTGGYMNTEAFF.

This chain connects TRBV11-2 to TRBJ2-1; 7 bases are a match to TRBD2. The junction had 10 bases not matched to a gene; V was cut back by 1 base and J by 7 bases. The CDR3 sequence is 16 residues long. The germline gives CDR1 SGHAT, CDR2 FQNNGV. This CDR3 reads CASSLGLAALGNEQFF. Written as DNA, the CDR3 is TGTGCCAGCAGCTTAGGACTAGCTGCCTTGGGAAATGAGCAGTTCTTC.

This clone came up once. V gene TRBV6-2 or TRBV6-3 combines with J gene TRBJ1-2; 9 positions agree with TRBD1. The junction had 21 bases not matched to a gene; V was cut back by 2 bases and J by 8 bases. This CDR3 contains 19 residues. Germline V lookup: CDR1 MNHEY, CDR2 SVGEGT. Here the CDR3 reads CASSYRSKDYRGPLEGYTF. CDR3 bases: TGTGCCAGCAGTTACCGTTCAAAGGACTACAGGGGGCCGTTGGAGGGCTACACCTTC.

The V gene is TRBV7-8, the J gene TRBJ2-1; 10 bases align to TRBD2. The CDR3 is 16 amino acids. In germline, CDR1 is SGHVS, CDR2 FQNEAQ. V gave up 4 bases and J gave up 7 bases; unmatched junction bases: 10. For the CDR3, the DNA is TGTGCCAGCAGCTCCCTAGCGGGAGTTGTATATAATGAGCAGTTCTTC. Amino acid sequence: CASSSLAGVVYNEQFF. The full variable domain, rest sourced from reference TRBV7-8 and TRBJ2-1, is GAGVSQSPRYKVAKRGQDVALRCDPISGHVSLFWYQQALGQGPEFLTYFQNEAQLDKSGLPSDRFFAERPEGSVSTLKIQRTQQEDSAVYLCASSSLAGVVYNEQFFGPGTRLTVL.

V and J are TRBV2 and TRBJ2-5, with TRBD2 identical over 13 bases. This CDR3 spans 16 amino acids. Germline assignment: CDR1 SNHLY and CDR2 FYNNEI. Germline trimming cut 8 bases from V and 1 base from J; bases unmatched to any gene: 7. The CDR3 DNA reads TGTGCCAGCCTTGAGAGACTAGCGGGAGGCCAAGAGACCCAGTACTTC. Its protein product is CASLERLAGGQETQYF.

The rearrangement joins TRBV7-9 to TRBJ1-2; D not resolved. The germline V and J ends were trimmed by 1 base and 5 bases, with 5 bases remaining between them. The length of the CDR3 is 12 residues. Per germline, CDR1 SEHNR and CDR2 FQNEAQ (reference sequence). The CDR3 DNA reads as TGTGCCAGCAGCTTAGTAGATTATGGCTACACCTTC. This translates into CASSLVDYGYTF.

The genes are TRBV6-5 and TRBJ1-6, with 9 bases aligning to TRBD1. This CDR3 comprises 15 residues. J gave up 14 bases and V 6 bases, and 14 bases lay outside the gene matches. Germline CDR1 and CDR2: MNHEY and SVGAGI. CDR3 protein: CASRGLGQGVRALHF. CDR3 DNA: TGTGCCAGCAGGGGCCTGGGACAGGGAGTTCGGGCCCTCCACTTT.

The V call is TRBV30, the J call TRBJ1-2; 7 nucleotides agree with TRBD1. Trimming cost V 2 bases and J 3 bases; bases outside gene matches: 3. Germline loops: CDR1 GTSNPN, CDR2 SVGIG (reference sequence). The CDR3 runs 13 residues. The CDR3 spells CAWSKQGHYGYTF. The CDR3 nucleotides read TGTGCCTGGAGTAAACAGGGGCACTATGGCTACACCTTC.

V is TRBV12-3 or TRBV12-4 and J is TRBJ1-1; no reliable D call. Deletions cut 2 bases from V and 6 bases from J, with 7 bases between. The CDR3 contains 12 residues. CDR3 loop: CASSLNRAEAFF. CDR3 nucleotides: TGTGCCAGCAGTTTAAACAGAGCTGAAGCTTTCTTT.

The V and J genes are TRBV24-1 and TRBJ1-1; D gene ambiguous. CDR3 length equals 11 residues. Germline-derived CDR1 and CDR2 are KGHDR and SFDVKD. V lost 0 bases to trimming and J lost 11 bases, with 6 bases between them. In DNA, the CDR3 is TGTGCCACCAGTGATTTGGGCCGCGCTTTCTTT. Residues: CATSDLGRAFF.

This sequence joins TRBV27 and TRBJ1-1; 7 bases fit TRBD1. Germline-derived CDR1 and CDR2 are MNHEY and SMNVEV (reference sequence). After removal of 3 bases from V and 4 bases from J, the junction contained 5 bases not matched to a gene. The CDR3 has 14 residues. This chain's CDR3 is CASSLNRGATEAFF. In DNA form, the CDR3 reads TGTGCCAGCAGTTTGAACAGGGGCGCCACTGAAGCTTTCTTT.

The chain couples TRBV30 to TRBJ1-1, with a weak D call TRBD1 (5 bases). Germline lookup yields CDR1 GTSNPN and CDR2 SVGIG (reference sequence). The CDR3 sequence is 10 residues long. The CDR3 sequence: CATGNTEAFF. The CDR3 DNA is TGTGCTACAGGGAACACTGAAGCTTTCTTT.

J is TRBJ2-3 and V is TRBV28, with D possibly being TRBD1 (6 bases). V gave up 9 bases and J gave up 3 bases, with 16 bases separating them. This CDR3 region has 14 residues. The germline V gene has CDR1 MDHEN and CDR2 SYDVKM. The CDR3 here is CASKQEGGTDTQYF. The CDR3 DNA is TGTGCCAGTAAGCAGGAAGGGGGTACAGATACGCAGTATTTT. Drawing the rest from reference TRBV28 and TRBJ2-3, the complete variable domain is DVKVTQSSRYLVKRTGEKVFLECVQDMDHENMFWYRQDPGLGLRLIYFSYDVKMKEKGDIPEGYSVSREKKERFSLILESASTNQTSMYLCASKQEGGTDTQYFGPGTRLTVL.

This chain connects TRBV27 to TRBJ2-5; D possibly corresponds to TRBD2 (5 bases). CDR1 is MNHEY and CDR2 is SMNVEV in the germline V gene (reference sequence). V lost 10 bases, J lost 2 bases, and 11 bases lay in between. This CDR3 has 12 residues. This CDR3 reads CATGNLQETQYF. In DNA form, the CDR3 reads TGTGCCACCGGGAACCTGCAAGAGACCCAGTACTTC.

The chain combines TRBV7-8 with TRBJ2-1; 7 bases are a match to TRBD1. Germline trimming cut 1 base from V and 7 bases from J; bases unmatched to any gene: 7. The germline V gene has CDR1 SGHVS and CDR2 FQNEAQ. The CDR3 spans 15 residues. In nucleotides, the CDR3 is TGTGCCAGCAGCTTAGAGGGGGCAGGGTGGAATGAGCAGTTCTTC. Residues: CASSLEGAGWNEQFF.